The 9 T cell receptor beta chains below all came from one sample that was sequenced in a study of cytomegalovirus exposure and HLA in healthy donors. The protocol was immunoSEQ multiplex PCR, while the TCRdb copy is restricted to in-frame clones and leaves out a portion. The sample contains 150,000 or so clones, over 90% of which appear only once. The source material was PBMCs. The source of these receptors is a man aged 18 to 30 in good health and CMV-seropositive.

The CDR3 DNA reads TGTGCCAGCAGATCAGCGAGTGGCACAGATACGCAGTATTTT. This gives the protein CASRSASGTDTQYF. The chain couples TRBV5-6 to TRBJ2-3; D uncertain. V lost 5 bases to trimming and J lost 1 base, with 11 bases between them. The length of the CDR3 is 14 residues. Germline CDR1 is SGHDT and CDR2 is YYEEEE.

This sequence joins TRBV2 and TRBJ2-3, with 11 bases that match TRBD2. The trim removed 7 bases at V and 0 bases at J, leaving 3 bases unmatched. The CDR3 totals 15 residues. Germline loops: CDR1 SNHLY, CDR2 FYNNEI. CDR3 in amino acids: CASTGTSGSTDTQYF. In DNA form, the CDR3 reads TGTGCCAGCACCGGGACTAGCGGAAGCACAGATACGCAGTATTTT.

The chain has TRBV10-3 and TRBJ2-3; D gene ambiguous. Germline V gives CDR1 ENHRY, CDR2 SYGVKD. V gave up 3 bases and J gave up 3 bases, with 7 bases separating them. This CDR3 is 13 amino acids long. The CDR3 loop reads CAISEPVTDTQYF. The CDR3 nucleotides read TGTGCCATCAGTGAACCAGTGACAGATACGCAGTATTTT.

The chain uses TRBV5-1 and TRBJ2-1; 8 bases are shared with TRBD2. There are 15 residues in the CDR3. The germline CDR1 and CDR2 sequences are SGHRS and YFSETQ. After removal of 4 bases from V and 4 bases from J, the junction contained 7 bases not matched to a gene. The CDR3 DNA follows: TGCGCCAGCAGCCCCGGGATAGCGGGGTACAATGAGCAGTTCTTC. Translating gives CASSPGIAGYNEQFF.

The chain employs TRBV7-3 and TRBJ1-2; 7 bases are a match to TRBD1. The CDR3 totals 15 residues. V lost 1 base and J lost 3; bases outside the gene matches: 5. Germline assignment: CDR1 SGHTA and CDR2 FQGTGA. CDR3 DNA sequence: TGTGCCAGCAGCTTAAGGGCAGGGGGAGACTATGGCTACACCTTC. Translated, it gives CASSLRAGGDYGYTF.

The chain has TRBV19 and TRBJ2-1; 12 bases map to TRBD2. Germline CDR1 is LNHDA and CDR2 is SQIVND (reference sequence). This CDR3 is 16 amino acids long. V shed 5 bases, J shed 9 bases, and the junction held 11 bases outside the gene matches. This CDR3 is CASSLASGRANSEQFF. CDR3 nucleotides: TGTGCCAGTAGTCTCGCTAGCGGGAGGGCCAATAGTGAGCAGTTCTTC.

The chain links TRBV19 to TRBJ1-5; D is unresolved. The germline CDR1 and CDR2 sequences are LNHDA and SQIVND (reference sequence). The CDR3 contains 13 residues. V dropped 4 bases and J dropped 4 bases, with 8 bases sitting between them. CDR3 sequence: CASSTQRNQPQHF. CDR3 in DNA: TGTGCCAGTAGTACCCAGAGGAATCAGCCCCAGCATTTT. Full variable domain (remainder filled in from reference TRBV19 and TRBJ1-5): DGGITQSPKYLFRKEGQNVTLSCEQNLNHDAMYWYRQDPGQGLRLIYYSQIVNDFQKGDIAEGYSVSREKKESFPLTVTSAQKNPTAFYLCASSTQRNQPQHFGDGTRLSIL.

This clone was found a few times. The chain carries TRBV27 and TRBJ1-2; no clear D. This CDR3 is 13 amino acids long. Germline assignment: CDR1 MNHEY and CDR2 SMNVEV (reference sequence). Trimming removed 3 bases at V and 8 bases at J, with 13 bases between. This CDR3 is CASSFGGISGYTF. The CDR3 nucleotides read TGTGCCAGCAGTTTCGGCGGCATCTCGGGCTACACCTTC.

The gene calls are TRBV4-1 and TRBJ2-1; TRBD2 aligns across 10 bases. Germline CDR1 and CDR2: MGHRA and YSYEKL. The ends lost 4 bases at V and 0 bases at J; junction bases unmatched: 3. The CDR3 has 16 residues. DNA for the CDR3: TGCGCCAGCAGCCTCCTAGCGGGGGACTCCTACAATGAGCAGTTCTTC. It translates to CASSLLAGDSYNEQFF.